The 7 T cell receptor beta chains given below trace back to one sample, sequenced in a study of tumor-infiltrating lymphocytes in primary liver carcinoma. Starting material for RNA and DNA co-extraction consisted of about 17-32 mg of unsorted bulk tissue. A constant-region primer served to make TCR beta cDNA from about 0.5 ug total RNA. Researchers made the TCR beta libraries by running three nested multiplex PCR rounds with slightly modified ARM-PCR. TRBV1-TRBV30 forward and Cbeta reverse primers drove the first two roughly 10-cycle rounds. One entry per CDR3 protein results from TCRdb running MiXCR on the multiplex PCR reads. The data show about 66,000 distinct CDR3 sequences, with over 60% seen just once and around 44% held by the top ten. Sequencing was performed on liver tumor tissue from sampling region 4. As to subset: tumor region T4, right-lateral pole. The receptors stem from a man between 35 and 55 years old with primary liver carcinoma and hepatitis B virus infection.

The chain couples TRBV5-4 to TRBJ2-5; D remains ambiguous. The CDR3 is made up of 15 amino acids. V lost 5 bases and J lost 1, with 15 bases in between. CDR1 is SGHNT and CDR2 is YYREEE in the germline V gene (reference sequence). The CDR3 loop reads CASSDAAGPQETQYF. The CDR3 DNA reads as TGTGCCAGCAGTGACGCGGCAGGCCCCCAAGAGACCCAGTACTTC.

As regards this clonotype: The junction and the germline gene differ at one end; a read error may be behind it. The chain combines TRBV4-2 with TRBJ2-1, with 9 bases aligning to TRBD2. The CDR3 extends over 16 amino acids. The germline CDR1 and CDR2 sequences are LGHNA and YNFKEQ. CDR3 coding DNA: TGTACCAGCAGCCCGGACCTAGCGGGACCCTACAATGAGCAGTTCTTC. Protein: CTSSPDLAGPYNEQFF.

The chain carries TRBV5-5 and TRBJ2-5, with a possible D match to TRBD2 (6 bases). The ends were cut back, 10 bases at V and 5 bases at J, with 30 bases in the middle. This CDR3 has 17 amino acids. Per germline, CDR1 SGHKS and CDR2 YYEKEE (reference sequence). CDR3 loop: CAGRSGMETSGSETQYF. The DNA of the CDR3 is TGTGCCGGTAGGAGTGGTATGGAGACTAGTGGCTCGGAGACCCAGTACTTC.

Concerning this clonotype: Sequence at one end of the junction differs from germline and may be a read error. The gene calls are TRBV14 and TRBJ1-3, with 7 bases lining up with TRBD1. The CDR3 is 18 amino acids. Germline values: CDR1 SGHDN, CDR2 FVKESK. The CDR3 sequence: CASNQDRDSRSGPKTIYF. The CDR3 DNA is TGTGCCAGCAACCAAGACCGGGACAGCCGGAGTGGGCCCAAAACCATATATTTT.

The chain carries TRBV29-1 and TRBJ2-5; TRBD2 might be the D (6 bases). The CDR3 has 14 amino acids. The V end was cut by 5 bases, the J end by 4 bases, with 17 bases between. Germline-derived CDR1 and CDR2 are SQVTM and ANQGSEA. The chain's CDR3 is CSVTGESSRETQYF. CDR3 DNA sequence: TGCAGCGTTACGGGGGAATCATCACGAGAGACCCAGTACTTC.

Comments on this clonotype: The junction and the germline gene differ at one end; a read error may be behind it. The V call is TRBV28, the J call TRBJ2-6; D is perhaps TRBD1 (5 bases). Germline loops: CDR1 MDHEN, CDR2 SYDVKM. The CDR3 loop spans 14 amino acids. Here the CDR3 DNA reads TGTGCCGGCAGCCCCCCCCGCTGGGGCCAACGTCCTGACTTC. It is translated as CAGSPPRWGQRPDF. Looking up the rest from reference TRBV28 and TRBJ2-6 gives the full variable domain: DVKVTQSSRYLVKRTGEKVFLECVQDMDHENMFWYRQDPGLGLRLIYFSYDVKMKEKGDIPEGYSVSREKKERFSLILESASTNQTSMYLCAGSPPRWGQRPDFGAGSRLTVL.

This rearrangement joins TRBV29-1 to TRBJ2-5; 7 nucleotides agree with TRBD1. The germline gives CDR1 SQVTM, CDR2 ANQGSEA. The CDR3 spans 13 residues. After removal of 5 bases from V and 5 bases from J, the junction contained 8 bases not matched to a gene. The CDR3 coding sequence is TGCAGCGTTTGGGACAGTCCTCGCGAGACCCAGTACTTC. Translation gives CSVWDSPRETQYF. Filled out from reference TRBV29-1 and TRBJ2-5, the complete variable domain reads SAVISQKPSRDICQRGTSLTIQCQVDSQVTMMFWYRQQPGQSLTLIATANQGSEATYESGFVIDKFPISRPNLTFSTLTVSNMSPEDSSIYLCSVWDSPRETQYFGPGTRLLVL.